These 18 T cell receptor beta chains originate from one sample sequenced in a study of regulatory T cells in long-lasting Graves disease. Noted time point: newly diagnosed GD, antithyroid drugs for less than 3 months. PBMCs were the source of the RNA used for TCR sequencing. Construction of TCR beta libraries relied on iRepertoire HTBI primers and on Arm-PCR targeting CDR3 regions. TCRdb reanalysed the multiplex PCR reads using MiXCR and keeps one entry per CDR3 protein. The sample holds approximately 490,000 distinct CDR3 sequences, 16% seen once. The data were also submitted as part of a second study, on T cells in Graves' hyperthyroidism and ophthalmopathy.

Specimen: peripheral blood mononuclear cells (PBMCs), collected at new diagnosis, from a patient treated with antithyroid drugs. The receptors derive from a man aged 40-50 years with Graves disease.

This clonotype showed up many times. The rearrangement uses TRBV7-6 and TRBJ2-7; the match to TRBD2 covers 9 bases. V shed 9 bases and J 6 bases; nucleotides not matched to a gene: 15. The CDR3 loop spans 15 amino acids. CDR1 is SGHVS, CDR2 FNYEAQ, per germline. CDR3 DNA sequence: TGTGCCAGATTTGGTGGGCGGGAGGGCCTCTGCGAGCAGTACTTC. This encodes CARFGGREGLCEQYF. Full variable domain (missing parts from reference TRBV7-6 and TRBJ2-7): GAGVSQSPRYKVTKRGQDVALRCDPISGHVSLYWYRQALGQGPEFLTYFNYEAQQDKSGLPNDRFSAERPEGSISTLTIQRTEQRDSAMYRCARFGGREGLCEQYFGPGTRLTVT.

This clonotype came up many times. This chain links TRBV3-1 with TRBJ2-7; possible D gene TRBD2, 5 bases. CDR1 is LGHDT and CDR2 is YNNKEL in the germline V gene (reference sequence). V was pared by 0 bases and J by 3 bases, with 12 bases between. The CDR3 totals 15 residues. The CDR3 loop reads CASSQDLRAVYEQYF. CDR3 DNA: TGTGCCAGCAGCCAAGATTTGAGGGCCGTCTACGAGCAGTACTTC.

This clonotype appeared many times. This chain uses TRBV6-1 with TRBJ2-2; the match to TRBD2 covers 10 bases. The germline V gene encodes CDR1 MNHNS and CDR2 SASEGT. Trimming cost V 6 bases and J 1 base; bases outside gene matches: 5. This CDR3 has 16 residues. The chain's CDR3 is CASRHLAGVNTGELFF. The CDR3 DNA reads as TGTGCCAGCAGGCACCTAGCGGGAGTGAACACCGGGGAGCTGTTTTTT.

This clonotype appeared a few times. V gene TRBV9 combines with J gene TRBJ2-5; D tentatively fits TRBD1 or TRBD2 (5 bases each). The CDR3 runs to 14 residues. The germline gives CDR1 SGDLS, CDR2 YYNGEE. The V end lost 0 bases, the J end lost 4 bases, and 10 bases lay between the germline ends. The CDR3 DNA reads TGTGCCAGCAGCGTAGAGGCAGGGACAGAGACCCAGTACTTC. It yields the protein CASSVEAGTETQYF.

The table lists this clonotype with many counts. The rearrangement links TRBV3-1 to TRBJ2-7; perhaps TRBD2 as D (6 bases). The ends were cut back, 2 bases at V and 2 bases at J, with 10 bases in the middle. This CDR3 is 14 amino acids long. Germline V lookup: CDR1 LGHDT, CDR2 YNNKEL (reference sequence). The DNA for the CDR3 is TGTGCCAGCAGCCAAAGCGGGTATACCTACGAGCAGTACTTC. Translation: CASSQSGYTYEQYF.

The rearrangement links TRBV3-1 to TRBJ2-7, with 9 bases that match TRBD1. CDR1 and CDR2 from the germline V gene are LGHDT and YNNKEL (reference sequence). This CDR3 region has 15 residues. The V and J ends lost 4 bases and 3 bases, in that order; junction bases with no gene match: 7. The CDR3 DNA reads as TGTGCCAGCAGCCGACCGGGACAGGGAGTCTACGAGCAGTACTTC. Its translation: CASSRPGQGVYEQYF.

This clonotype was detected many times. The chain joins TRBV7-2 to TRBJ2-7, with 7 bases matching TRBD1. V dropped 4 bases and J dropped 2; count of bases not matched to a gene: 8. This CDR3 region has 15 residues. CDR1 is SGHTA, CDR2 FQGNSA, per germline. CDR3 residues: CASSSRQGFTYEQYF. The CDR3 DNA reads as TGTGCCAGCAGCTCCCGACAGGGATTCACCTACGAGCAGTACTTC.

The chain couples TRBV19 to TRBJ2-2, with TRBD1 matching 7 bases. Trimming removed 6 bases from V and 4 bases from J; junction bases left unmatched: 5. Germline CDR1 is LNHDA and CDR2 is SQIVND (reference sequence). The CDR3 consists of 14 residues. CDR3 DNA: TGTGCCAGTAGGACAGGGTCCACCACCGGGGAGCTGTTTTTT. This codes for CASRTGSTTGELFF.

This clonotype has a count of ten or more. This rearrangement joins TRBV12-3 or TRBV12-4 to TRBJ2-1; TRBD2 aligns across 7 bases. The CDR3 is 15 amino acids. The J segment lost 2 bases and the V segment lost 2 bases, leaving 3 bases of the junction unmatched. The CDR3 DNA reads as TGTGCCAGCAGTTTAAAGCGGGAACCCTACAATGAGCAGTTCTTC. The encoded protein is CASSLKREPYNEQFF.

Only a few counts were recorded for this clonotype. The chain is built from TRBV20-1 and TRBJ1-5, with D hard to call. Trimming cost V 1 base and J 9 bases, with 10 bases left between them. Germline V gene data show CDR1 as DFQATT and CDR2 as SNEGSKA (reference sequence). CDR3 length equals 12 residues. For the CDR3, the DNA is TGCAGTGCTAGAGTAAGGTTTTCGCCCCAGCATTTT. This gives the protein CSARVRFSPQHF.

There are a few counts of this clonotype. V usage is TRBV19 and J usage is TRBJ1-1; no reliable D call. V was cut by 0 bases and J by 3 bases, with 17 bases left in between. The germline V gene has CDR1 LNHDA and CDR2 SQIVND (reference sequence). CDR3 length: 17 amino acids. The CDR3: CASSIEGSHETDTEAFF. Here the CDR3 DNA reads TGTGCCAGTAGTATAGAAGGGAGTCATGAGACCGACACTGAAGCTTTCTTT.

This clonotype was seen only a few times. CDR3 DNA sequence: TGCGCCAGCAGCCCCCGTGCTAGCGGGGGTAACAATGAGCAGTTCTTC. As protein: CASSPRASGGNNEQFF. V and J are TRBV5-1 and TRBJ2-1, with TRBD2 matching 10 bases. The length of the CDR3 is 16 residues. Germline values: CDR1 SGHRS, CDR2 YFSETQ. Trimming removed 4 bases from V and 5 bases from J; junction bases left unmatched: 9. Full variable domain (missing parts from reference TRBV5-1 and TRBJ2-1): KAGVTQTPRYLIKTRGQQVTLSCSPISGHRSVSWYQQTPGQGLQFLFEYFSETQRNKGNFPGRFSGRQFSNSRSEMNVSTLELGDSALYLCASSPRASGGNNEQFFGPGTRLTVL.

V gene TRBV2 combines with J gene TRBJ1-1, with 7 bases fitting TRBD1. With 6 bases clipped from V and 4 bases from J, the junction kept 8 bases outside the gene matches. The CDR3 contains 14 residues. Germline values: CDR1 SNHLY, CDR2 FYNNEI. The CDR3 bases are TGTGCCAGCAGCCCAGACAGGGTGGGCACTGAAGCTTTCTTT. Amino acids: CASSPDRVGTEAFF. Full variable domain (rest looked up from reference TRBV2 and TRBJ1-1): EPEVTQTPSHQVTQMGQEVILRCVPISNHLYFYWYRQILGQKVEFLVSFYNNEISEKSEIFDDQFSVERPDGSNFTLKIRSTKLEDSAMYFCASSPDRVGTEAFFGQGTRLTVV.

This clonotype was counted ten times or more. This chain links TRBV30 with TRBJ2-1, with unresolved D. The CDR3 totals 16 residues. The germline gives CDR1 GTSNPN, CDR2 SVGIG (reference sequence). V lost 0 bases and J lost 8, with 20 bases in between. The CDR3 coding sequence is TGTGCCTGGAGTGTCGGTCTACTCTCATCGTATGATGAGCAGTTCTTC. It translates to CAWSVGLLSSYDEQFF.

This clonotype was picked up many times. The V call is TRBV3-1, the J call TRBJ2-1, with a tentative D call TRBD2 (5 bases). The CDR3 contains 16 residues. V was cut by 0 bases and J by 6 bases, with 15 bases left in between. Germline CDR1 and CDR2: LGHDT and YNNKEL (reference sequence). Here the CDR3 DNA reads TGTGCCAGCAGCCAAGATCGCGGGTCGCTTCTCAATGAGCAGTTCTTC. Translation gives CASSQDRGSLLNEQFF.

The J gene is TRBJ2-1, the V gene TRBV11-2; 12 bases line up with TRBD2. The CDR3 is made up of 16 amino acids. Per the germline V gene, CDR1 is SGHAT and CDR2 is FQNNGV. J lost 9 bases, V lost 1 base, and 7 bases had no gene match. The CDR3: CASSLGVTSGRIEQFF. CDR3 bases: TGTGCCAGCAGCTTAGGGGTGACTAGCGGGAGAATTGAGCAGTTCTTC.

This clonotype has more than one count but fewer than ten. The chain has TRBV20-1 and TRBJ2-7; 10 nucleotides agree with TRBD2. J was trimmed by 3 bases and V by 1 base; bases with no gene match: 0. Germline V gives CDR1 DFQATT, CDR2 SNEGSKA (reference sequence). CDR3 length: 13 residues. The CDR3 loop reads CSARGTSGYEQYF. CDR3 in DNA: TGCAGTGCTAGAGGGACTAGCGGCTACGAGCAGTACTTC.

With respect to this clonotype: One base separates it from a far larger clone, so it is likely a read error. This rearrangement joins TRBV7-8 to TRBJ2-1; TRBD2 agrees at 10 bases. V was clipped by 6 bases and J by 8 bases; unmatched bases: 10. Per the germline V gene, CDR1 is SGHVS and CDR2 is FQNEAQ. The CDR3 is 15 amino acids. The CDR3 reads CASSAASGSIDEQFF. CDR3 nucleotide sequence: TGTGCCAGCAGTGCGGCTAGCGGGAGTATCGATGAGCAGTTCTTC.